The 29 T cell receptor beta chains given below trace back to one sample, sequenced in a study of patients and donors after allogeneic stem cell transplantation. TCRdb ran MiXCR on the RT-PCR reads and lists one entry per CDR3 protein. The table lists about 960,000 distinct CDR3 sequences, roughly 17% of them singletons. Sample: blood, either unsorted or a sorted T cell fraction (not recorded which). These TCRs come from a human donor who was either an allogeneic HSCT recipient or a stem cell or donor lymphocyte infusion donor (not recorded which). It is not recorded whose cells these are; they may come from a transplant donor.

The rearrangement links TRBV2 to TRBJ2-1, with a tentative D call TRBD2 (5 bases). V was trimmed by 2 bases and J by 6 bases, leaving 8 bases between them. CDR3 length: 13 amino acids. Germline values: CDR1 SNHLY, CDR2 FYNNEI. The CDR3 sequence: CASSEIGLNEQFF. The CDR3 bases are TGTGCCAGCAGTGAAATAGGACTCAATGAGCAGTTCTTC.

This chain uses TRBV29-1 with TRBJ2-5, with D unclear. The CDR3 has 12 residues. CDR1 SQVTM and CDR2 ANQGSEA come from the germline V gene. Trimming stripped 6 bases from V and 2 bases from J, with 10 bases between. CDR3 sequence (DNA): TGCAGCGTCCCCCAAGGGCAAGAGACCCAGTACTTC. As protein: CSVPQGQETQYF.

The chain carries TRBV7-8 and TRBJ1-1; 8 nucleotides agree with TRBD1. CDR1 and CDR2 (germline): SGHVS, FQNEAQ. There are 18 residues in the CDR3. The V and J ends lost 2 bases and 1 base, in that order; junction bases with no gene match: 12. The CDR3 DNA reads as TGTGCCAGCAGCTTAAGGCCGGGGACAGGTCTTGGGAACACTGAAGCTTTCTTT. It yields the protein CASSLRPGTGLGNTEAFF.

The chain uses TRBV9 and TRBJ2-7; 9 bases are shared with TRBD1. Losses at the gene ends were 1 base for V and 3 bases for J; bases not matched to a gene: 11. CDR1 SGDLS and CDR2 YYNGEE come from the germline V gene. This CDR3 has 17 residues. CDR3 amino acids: CASSVFFRTGAFYEQYF. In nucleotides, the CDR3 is TGTGCCAGCAGCGTATTTTTTCGGACAGGGGCCTTCTACGAGCAGTACTTC.

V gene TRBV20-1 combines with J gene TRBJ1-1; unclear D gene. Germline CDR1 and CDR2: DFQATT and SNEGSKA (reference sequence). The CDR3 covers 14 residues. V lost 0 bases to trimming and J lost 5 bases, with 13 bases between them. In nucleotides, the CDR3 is TGCAGTGCTAGAGAGGCCCGGGGTGTAACTGAAGCTTTCTTT. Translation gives CSAREARGVTEAFF.

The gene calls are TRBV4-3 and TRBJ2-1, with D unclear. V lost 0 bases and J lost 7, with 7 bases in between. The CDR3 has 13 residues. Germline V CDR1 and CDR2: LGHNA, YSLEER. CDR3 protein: CASSQDGSNEQFF. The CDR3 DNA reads TGCGCCAGCAGCCAAGATGGCAGTAATGAGCAGTTCTTC.

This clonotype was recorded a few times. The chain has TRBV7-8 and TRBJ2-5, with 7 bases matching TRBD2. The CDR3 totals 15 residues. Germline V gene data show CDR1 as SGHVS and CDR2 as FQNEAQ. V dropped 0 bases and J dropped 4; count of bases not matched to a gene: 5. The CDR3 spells CASSLATGGRETQYF. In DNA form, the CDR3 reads TGTGCCAGCAGCTTAGCGACGGGGGGTAGAGAGACCCAGTACTTC.

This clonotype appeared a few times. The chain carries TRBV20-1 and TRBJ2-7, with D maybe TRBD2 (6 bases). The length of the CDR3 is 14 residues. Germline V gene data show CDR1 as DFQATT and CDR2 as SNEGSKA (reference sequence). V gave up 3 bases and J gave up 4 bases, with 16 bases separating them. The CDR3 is CSARGQIGGYEQYF. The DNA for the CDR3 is TGCAGTGCTAGGGGCCAAATCGGGGGTTACGAGCAGTACTTC.

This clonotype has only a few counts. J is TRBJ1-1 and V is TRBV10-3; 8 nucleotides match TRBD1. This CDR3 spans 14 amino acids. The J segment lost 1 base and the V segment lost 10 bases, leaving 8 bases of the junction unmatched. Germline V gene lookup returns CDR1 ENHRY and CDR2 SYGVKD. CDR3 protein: CATGPQGANTEAFF. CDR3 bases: TGTGCCACCGGCCCCCAGGGGGCGAACACTGAAGCTTTCTTT.

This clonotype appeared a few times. The CDR3 protein is CSAAGTPYNEQFF. Here the CDR3 DNA reads TGCAGTGCGGCAGGGACCCCCTACAATGAGCAGTTCTTC. This sequence joins TRBV20-1 and TRBJ2-1; D is possibly TRBD1 or TRBD2 (5 bases each). Germline assignment: CDR1 DFQATT and CDR2 SNEGSKA (reference sequence). CDR3 size: 13 residues. The V and J ends lost 6 bases and 2 bases respectively, with 11 bases between them.

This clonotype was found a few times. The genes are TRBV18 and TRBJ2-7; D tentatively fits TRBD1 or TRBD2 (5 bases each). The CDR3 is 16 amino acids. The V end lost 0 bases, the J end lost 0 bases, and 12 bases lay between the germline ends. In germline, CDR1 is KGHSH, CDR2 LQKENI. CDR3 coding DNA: TGTGCCAGCTCACCACCGCCCGGGACGGACTCCTACGAGCAGTACTTC. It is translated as CASSPPPGTDSYEQYF.

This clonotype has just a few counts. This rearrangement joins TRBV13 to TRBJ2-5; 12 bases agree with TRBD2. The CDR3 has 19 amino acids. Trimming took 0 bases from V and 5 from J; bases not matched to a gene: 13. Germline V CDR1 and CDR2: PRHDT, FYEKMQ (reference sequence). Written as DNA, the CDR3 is TGTGCCAGCAGCTTAGGCTCCCTAGCGGGGGGGCCTCTAGGGGAGACCCAGTACTTC. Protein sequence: CASSLGSLAGGPLGETQYF.

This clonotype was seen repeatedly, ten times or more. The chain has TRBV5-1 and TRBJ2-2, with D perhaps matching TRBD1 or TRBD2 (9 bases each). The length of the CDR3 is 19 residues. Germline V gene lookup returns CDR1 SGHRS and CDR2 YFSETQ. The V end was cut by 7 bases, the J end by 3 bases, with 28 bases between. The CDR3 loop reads CASSGDRVRLAEDTGELFF. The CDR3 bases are TGCGCCAGCTCCGGGGACAGGGTGCGACTAGCGGAAGACACCGGGGAGCTGTTTTTT.

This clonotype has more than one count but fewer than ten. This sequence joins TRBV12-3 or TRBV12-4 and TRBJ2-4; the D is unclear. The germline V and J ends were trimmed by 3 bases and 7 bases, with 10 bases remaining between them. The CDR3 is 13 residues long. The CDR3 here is CASSFSDGNIQYF. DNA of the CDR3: TGTGCCAGCAGTTTCTCGGACGGGAACATTCAGTACTTC.

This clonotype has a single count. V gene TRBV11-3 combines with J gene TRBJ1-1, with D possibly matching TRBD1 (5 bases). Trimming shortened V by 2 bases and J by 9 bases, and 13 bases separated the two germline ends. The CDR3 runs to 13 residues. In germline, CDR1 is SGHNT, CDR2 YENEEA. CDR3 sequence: CASSLMGPVKAFF. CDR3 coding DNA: TGTGCCAGCAGCTTAATGGGGCCGGTGAAAGCTTTCTTT.

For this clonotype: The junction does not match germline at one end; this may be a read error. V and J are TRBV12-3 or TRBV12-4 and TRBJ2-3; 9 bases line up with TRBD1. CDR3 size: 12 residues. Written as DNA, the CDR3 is TGTGCCAGCGCGATACAGGGGGCCTTGTGGGGCTTT. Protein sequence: CASAIQGALWGF.

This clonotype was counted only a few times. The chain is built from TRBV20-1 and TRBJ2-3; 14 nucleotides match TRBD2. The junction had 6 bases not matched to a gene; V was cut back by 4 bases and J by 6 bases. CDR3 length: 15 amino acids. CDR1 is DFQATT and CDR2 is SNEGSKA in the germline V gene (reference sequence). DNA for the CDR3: TGCAGTGCTACCTTGACTAGCGGGGGGGGTGATACGCAGTATTTT. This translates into CSATLTSGGGDTQYF.

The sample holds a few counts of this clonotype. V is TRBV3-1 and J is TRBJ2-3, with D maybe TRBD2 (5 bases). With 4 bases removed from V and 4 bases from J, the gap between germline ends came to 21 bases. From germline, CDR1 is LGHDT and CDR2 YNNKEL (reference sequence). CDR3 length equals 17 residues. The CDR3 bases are TGTGCCAGCAGCCTTAAAAGGAGGAGCTCAAGTGCAGATACGCAGTATTTT. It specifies CASSLKRRSSSADTQYF.

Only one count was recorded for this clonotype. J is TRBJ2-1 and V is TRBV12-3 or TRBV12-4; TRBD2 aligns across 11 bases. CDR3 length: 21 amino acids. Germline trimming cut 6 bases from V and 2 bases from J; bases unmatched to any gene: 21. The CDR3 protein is CASSLRTSTSGKRVAYNEQFF. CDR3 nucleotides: TGTGCCAGCAGCCTCCGAACTTCGACTAGCGGGAAACGGGTGGCCTACAATGAGCAGTTCTTC.

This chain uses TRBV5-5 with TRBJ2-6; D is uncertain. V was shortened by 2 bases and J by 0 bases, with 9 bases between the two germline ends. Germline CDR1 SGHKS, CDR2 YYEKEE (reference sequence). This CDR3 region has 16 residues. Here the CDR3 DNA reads TGTGCCAGCAGCTTTGGGCGGAGCTCTGGGGCCAACGTCCTGACTTTC. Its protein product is CASSFGRSSGANVLTF.

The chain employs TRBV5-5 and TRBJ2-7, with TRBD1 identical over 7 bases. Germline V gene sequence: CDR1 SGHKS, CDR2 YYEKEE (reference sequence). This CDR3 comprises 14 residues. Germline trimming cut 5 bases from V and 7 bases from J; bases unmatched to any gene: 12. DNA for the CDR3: TGTGCCAGCAGTTCTCGGACAGGATCGAGGGAGCAGTACTTC. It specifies CASSSRTGSREQYF.

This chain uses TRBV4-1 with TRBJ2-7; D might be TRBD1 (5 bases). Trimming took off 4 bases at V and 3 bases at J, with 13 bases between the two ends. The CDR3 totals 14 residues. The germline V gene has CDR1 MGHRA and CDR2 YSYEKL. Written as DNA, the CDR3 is TGCGCCAGCAGCCTGGGGCCCGACGGCTACGAGCAGTACTTC. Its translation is CASSLGPDGYEQYF.

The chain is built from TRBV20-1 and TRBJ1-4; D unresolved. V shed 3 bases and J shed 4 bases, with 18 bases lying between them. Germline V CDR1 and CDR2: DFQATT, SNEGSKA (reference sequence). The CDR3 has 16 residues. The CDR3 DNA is TGCAGTGCTAGCCGAGGTTTCGCCCTGTATAATGAAAAACTGTTTTTT. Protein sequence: CSASRGFALYNEKLFF.

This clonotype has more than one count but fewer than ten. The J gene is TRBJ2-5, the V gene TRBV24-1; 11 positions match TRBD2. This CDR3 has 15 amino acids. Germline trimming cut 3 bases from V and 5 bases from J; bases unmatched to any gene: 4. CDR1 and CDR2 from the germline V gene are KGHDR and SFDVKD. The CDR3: CATSDTSGRGETQYF. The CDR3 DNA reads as TGTGCCACCAGTGATACTAGCGGGAGAGGGGAGACCCAGTACTTC.

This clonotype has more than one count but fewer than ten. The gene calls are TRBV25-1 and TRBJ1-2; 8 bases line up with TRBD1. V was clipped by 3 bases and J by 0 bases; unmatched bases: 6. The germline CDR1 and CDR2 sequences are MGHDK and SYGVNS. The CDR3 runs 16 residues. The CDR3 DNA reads TGTGCCAGCAGTGATCGGCGGACAGGGCCTAACTATGGCTACACCTTC. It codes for CASSDRRTGPNYGYTF.

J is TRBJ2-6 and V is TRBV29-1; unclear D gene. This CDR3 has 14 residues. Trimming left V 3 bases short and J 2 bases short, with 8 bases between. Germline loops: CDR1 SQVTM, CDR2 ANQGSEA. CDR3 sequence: CSVEDVTGANVLTF. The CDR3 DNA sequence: TGCAGCGTTGAGGATGTAACTGGGGCCAACGTCCTGACTTTC.

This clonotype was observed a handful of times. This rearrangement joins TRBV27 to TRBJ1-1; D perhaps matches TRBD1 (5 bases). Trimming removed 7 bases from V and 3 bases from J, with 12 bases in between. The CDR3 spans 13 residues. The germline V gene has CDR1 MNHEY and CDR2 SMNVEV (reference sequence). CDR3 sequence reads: CASTKGLYTEAFF. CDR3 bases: TGTGCCAGCACTAAGGGGCTTTACACTGAAGCTTTCTTT.

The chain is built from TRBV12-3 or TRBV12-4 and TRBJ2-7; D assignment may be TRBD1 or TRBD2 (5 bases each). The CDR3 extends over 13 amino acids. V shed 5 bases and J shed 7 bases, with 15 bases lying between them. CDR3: CASSGLRAGEQYF. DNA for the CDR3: TGTGCCAGCAGTGGACTCAGGGCAGGGGAGCAGTACTTC.

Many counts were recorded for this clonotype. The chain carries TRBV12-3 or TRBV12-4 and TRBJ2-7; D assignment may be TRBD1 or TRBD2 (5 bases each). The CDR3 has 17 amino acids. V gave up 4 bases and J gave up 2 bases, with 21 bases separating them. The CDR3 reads CASSYHPGPDLTYEQYF. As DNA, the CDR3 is TGTGCCAGCAGTTACCACCCGGGACCGGACCTGACCTACGAGCAGTACTTC.